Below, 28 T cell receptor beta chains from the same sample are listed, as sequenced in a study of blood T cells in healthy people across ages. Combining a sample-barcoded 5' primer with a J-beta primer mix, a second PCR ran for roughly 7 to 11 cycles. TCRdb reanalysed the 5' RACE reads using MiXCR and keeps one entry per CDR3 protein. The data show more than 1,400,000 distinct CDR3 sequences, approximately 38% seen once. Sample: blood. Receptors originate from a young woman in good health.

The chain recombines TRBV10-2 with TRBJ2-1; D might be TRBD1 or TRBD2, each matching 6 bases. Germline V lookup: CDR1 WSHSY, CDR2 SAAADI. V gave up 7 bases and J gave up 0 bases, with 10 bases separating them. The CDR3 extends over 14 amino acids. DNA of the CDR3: TGCGCCAGCAAGGAGGGGGGCTCCTACAATGAGCAGTTCTTC. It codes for CASKEGGSYNEQFF.

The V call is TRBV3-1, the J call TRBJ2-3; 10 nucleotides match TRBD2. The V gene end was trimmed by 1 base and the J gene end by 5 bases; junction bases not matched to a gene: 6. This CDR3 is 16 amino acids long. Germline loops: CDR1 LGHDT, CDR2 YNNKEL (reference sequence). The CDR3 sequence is CASSQGPSGGRDTQYF. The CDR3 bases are TGTGCCAGCAGCCAAGGCCCTAGCGGGGGAAGAGATACGCAGTATTTT.

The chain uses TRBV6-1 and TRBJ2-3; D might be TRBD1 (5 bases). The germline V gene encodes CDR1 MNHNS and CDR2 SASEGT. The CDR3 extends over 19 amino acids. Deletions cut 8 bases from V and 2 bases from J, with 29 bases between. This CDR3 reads CASPTTMQGQWVYTDTQYF. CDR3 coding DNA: TGTGCCAGCCCCACGACCATGCAGGGCCAGTGGGTATACACAGATACGCAGTATTTT.

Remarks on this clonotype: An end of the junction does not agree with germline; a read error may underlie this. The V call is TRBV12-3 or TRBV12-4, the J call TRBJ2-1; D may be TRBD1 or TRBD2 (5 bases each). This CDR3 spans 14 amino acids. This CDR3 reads CASSLGRVYNGQFF. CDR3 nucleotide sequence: TGTGCCAGCAGTTTGGGGCGGGTGTACAATGGGCAGTTCTTC.

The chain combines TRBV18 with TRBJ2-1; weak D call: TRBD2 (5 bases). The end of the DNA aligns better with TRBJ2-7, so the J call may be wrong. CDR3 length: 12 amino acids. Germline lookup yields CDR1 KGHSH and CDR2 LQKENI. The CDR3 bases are TGTGCCAGCTCTCCAAGGACTTCTGAGCAGTACTTC. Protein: CASSPRTSEQYF.

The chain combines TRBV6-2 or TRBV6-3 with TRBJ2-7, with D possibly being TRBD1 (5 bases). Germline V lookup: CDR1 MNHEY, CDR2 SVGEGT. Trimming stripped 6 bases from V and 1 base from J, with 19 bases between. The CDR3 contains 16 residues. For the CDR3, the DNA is TGTGCCAGCAGCCCCGTCGAGGTCAGGGAATCCTACGAGCAGTACTTC. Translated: CASSPVEVRESYEQYF.

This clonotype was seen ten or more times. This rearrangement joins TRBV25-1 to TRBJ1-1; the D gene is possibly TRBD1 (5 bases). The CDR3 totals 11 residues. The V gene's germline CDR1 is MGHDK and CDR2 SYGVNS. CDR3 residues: CAGKGYTEAFF. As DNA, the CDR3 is TGTGCGGGGAAGGGGTACACTGAAGCTTTCTTT.

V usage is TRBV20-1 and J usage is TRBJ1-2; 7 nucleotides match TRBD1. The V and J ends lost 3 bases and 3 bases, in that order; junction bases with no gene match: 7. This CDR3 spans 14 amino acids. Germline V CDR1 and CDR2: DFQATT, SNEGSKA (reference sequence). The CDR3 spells CSASPPTGDYGYTF. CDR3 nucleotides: TGCAGTGCTAGTCCCCCTACAGGGGACTATGGCTACACCTTC.

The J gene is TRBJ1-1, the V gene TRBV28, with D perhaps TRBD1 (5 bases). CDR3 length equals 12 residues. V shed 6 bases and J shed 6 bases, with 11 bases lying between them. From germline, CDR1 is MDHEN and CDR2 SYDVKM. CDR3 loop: CASRTTGPEAFF. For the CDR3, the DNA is TGTGCCAGCAGGACGACGGGGCCTGAAGCTTTCTTT.

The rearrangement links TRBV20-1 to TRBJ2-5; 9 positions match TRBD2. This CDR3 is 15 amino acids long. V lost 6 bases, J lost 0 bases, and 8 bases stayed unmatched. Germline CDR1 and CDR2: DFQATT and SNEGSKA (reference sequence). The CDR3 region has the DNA TGCAGTGCCGCCGGACTAGCGAGGAACCAAGAGACCCAGTACTTC. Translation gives CSAAGLARNQETQYF.

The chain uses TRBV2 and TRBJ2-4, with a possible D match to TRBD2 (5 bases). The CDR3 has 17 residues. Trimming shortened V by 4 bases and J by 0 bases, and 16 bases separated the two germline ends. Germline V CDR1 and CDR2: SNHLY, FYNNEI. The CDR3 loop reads CASSGATVGVAKNIQYF. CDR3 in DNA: TGTGCCAGCAGTGGAGCGACGGTGGGAGTAGCCAAAAACATTCAGTACTTC. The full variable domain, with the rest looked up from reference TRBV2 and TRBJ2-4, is EPEVTQTPSHQVTQMGQEVILRCVPISNHLYFYWYRQILGQKVEFLVSFYNNEISEKSEIFDDQFSVERPDGSNFTLKIRSTKLEDSAMYFCASSGATVGVAKNIQYFGAGTRLSVL.

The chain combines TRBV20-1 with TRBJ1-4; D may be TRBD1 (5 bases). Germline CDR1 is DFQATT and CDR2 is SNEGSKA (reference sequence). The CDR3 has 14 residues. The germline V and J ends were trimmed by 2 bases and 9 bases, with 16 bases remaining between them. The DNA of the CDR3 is TGCAGTGCTAGACCCCTGGGGCCCATACAAAAACTGTTTTTT. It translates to CSARPLGPIQKLFF.

The CDR3 sequence is CAISFDRGQETQYF. In DNA form, the CDR3 reads TGTGCCATCAGTTTTGACAGGGGCCAAGAGACCCAGTACTTC. The chain links TRBV10-3 to TRBJ2-5; TRBD1 aligns across 8 bases. Trimming at V came to 5 bases and at J to 1 base, leaving 3 bases not matched to a gene. CDR1 is ENHRY and CDR2 is SYGVKD in the germline V gene. CDR3 length equals 14 residues.

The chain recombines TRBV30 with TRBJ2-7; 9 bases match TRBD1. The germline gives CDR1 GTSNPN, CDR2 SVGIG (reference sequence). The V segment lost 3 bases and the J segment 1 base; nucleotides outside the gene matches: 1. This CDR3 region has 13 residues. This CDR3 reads CAWRDRGSYEQYF. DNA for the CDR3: TGTGCCTGGAGAGACAGGGGGTCCTACGAGCAGTACTTC.

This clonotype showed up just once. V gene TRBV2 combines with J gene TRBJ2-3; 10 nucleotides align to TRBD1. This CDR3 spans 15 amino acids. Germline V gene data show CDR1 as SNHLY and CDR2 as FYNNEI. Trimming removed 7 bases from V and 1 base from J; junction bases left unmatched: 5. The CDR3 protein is CASIRDRGGTDTQYF. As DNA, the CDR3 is TGTGCCAGCATTCGGGACAGGGGTGGCACAGATACGCAGTATTTT.

The CDR3 loop is CAISQGANEQYF. The CDR3 DNA is TGTGCCATCAGCCAGGGGGCTAACGAGCAGTACTTC. This chain joins TRBV10-3 and TRBJ2-5; TRBD1 matches 8 bases. Matching the DNA end better, TRBJ2-7 makes the J call doubtful. The CDR3 has 12 residues. Looked up from germline, CDR1 is ENHRY and CDR2 is SYGVKD.

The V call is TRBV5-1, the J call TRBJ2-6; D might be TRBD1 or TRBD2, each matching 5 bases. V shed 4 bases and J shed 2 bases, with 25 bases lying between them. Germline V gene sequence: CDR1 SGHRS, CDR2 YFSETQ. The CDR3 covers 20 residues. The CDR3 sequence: CASSDYVGLPRETGANVLTF. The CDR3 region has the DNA TGCGCCAGCAGCGACTATGTGGGGCTGCCTAGGGAAACTGGGGCCAACGTCCTGACTTTC.

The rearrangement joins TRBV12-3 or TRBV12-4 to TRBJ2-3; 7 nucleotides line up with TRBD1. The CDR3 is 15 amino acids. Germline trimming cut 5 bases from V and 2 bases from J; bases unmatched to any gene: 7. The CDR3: CASSPLQGNTDTQYF. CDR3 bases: TGTGCCAGCAGTCCCTTACAGGGGAACACAGATACGCAGTATTTT.

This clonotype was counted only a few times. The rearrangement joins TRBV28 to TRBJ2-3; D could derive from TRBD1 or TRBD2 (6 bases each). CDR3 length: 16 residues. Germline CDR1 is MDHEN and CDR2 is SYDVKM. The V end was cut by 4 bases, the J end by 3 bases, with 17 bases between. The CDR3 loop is CASSSPWGAATDTQYF. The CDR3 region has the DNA TGTGCCAGCAGTTCCCCTTGGGGGGCTGCTACAGATACGCAGTATTTT.

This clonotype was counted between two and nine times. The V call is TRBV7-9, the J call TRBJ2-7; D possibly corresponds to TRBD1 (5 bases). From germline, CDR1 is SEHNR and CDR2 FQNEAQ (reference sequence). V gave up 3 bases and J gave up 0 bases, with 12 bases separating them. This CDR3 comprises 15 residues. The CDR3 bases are TGTGCCAGCAGCTTCACAGGTTCAAGCTCCTACGAGCAGTACTTC. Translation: CASSFTGSSSYEQYF.

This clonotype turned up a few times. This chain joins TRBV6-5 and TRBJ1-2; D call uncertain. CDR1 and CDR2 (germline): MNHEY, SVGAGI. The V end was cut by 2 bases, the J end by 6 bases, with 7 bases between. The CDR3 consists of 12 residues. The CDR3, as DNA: TGTGCCAGCAGTTACGCCAACAATGGCTACACCTTC. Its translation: CASSYANNGYTF.

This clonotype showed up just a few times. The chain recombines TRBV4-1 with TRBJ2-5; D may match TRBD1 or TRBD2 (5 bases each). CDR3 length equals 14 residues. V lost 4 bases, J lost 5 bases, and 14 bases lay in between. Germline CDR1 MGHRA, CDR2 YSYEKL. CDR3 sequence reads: CASSLPGPRETQYF. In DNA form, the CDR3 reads TGCGCCAGCAGCCTCCCGGGACCGAGGGAGACCCAGTACTTC.

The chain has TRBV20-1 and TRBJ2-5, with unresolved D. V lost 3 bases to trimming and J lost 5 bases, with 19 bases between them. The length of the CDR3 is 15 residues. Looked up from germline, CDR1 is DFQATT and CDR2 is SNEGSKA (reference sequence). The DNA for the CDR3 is TGCAGTGCTAGTGATTCGGCTTCCTTGTGGGAGACCCAGTACTTC. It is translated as CSASDSASLWETQYF.

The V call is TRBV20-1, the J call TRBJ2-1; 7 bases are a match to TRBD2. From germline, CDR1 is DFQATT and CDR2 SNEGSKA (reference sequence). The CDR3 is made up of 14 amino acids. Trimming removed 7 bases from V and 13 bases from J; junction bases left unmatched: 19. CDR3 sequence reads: CSGIFRTSLETQFF. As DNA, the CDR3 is TGCAGTGGGATCTTTCGGACTAGTCTTGAGACCCAGTTCTTC.

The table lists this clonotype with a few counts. Here the CDR3 DNA reads TGCGCCAGCAGCCAAGAGGGAGGGGCCGGGGTCTACGAGCAGTACTTC. The encoded protein is CASSQEGGAGVYEQYF. V usage is TRBV4-1 and J usage is TRBJ2-7, with 7 bases lining up with TRBD2. Germline V gives CDR1 MGHRA, CDR2 YSYEKL. The CDR3 sequence is 16 residues long. The V and J ends lost 0 bases and 3 bases, in that order; junction bases with no gene match: 8.

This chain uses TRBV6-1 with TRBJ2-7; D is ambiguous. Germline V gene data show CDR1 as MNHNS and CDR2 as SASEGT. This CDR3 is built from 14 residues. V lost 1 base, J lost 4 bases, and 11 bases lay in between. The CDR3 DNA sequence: TGTGCCAGCAGTGAAGGCATCCCGGTTTACGAGCAGTACTTC. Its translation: CASSEGIPVYEQYF.

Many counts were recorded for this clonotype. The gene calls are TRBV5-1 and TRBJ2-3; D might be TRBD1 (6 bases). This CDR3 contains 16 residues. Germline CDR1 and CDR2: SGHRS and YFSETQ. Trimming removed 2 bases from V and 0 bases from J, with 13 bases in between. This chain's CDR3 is CASSFQGPHSTDTQYF. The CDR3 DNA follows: TGCGCCAGCAGCTTTCAGGGGCCCCATAGCACAGATACGCAGTATTTT. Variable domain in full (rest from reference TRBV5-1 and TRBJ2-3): KAGVTQTPRYLIKTRGQQVTLSCSPISGHRSVSWYQQTPGQGLQFLFEYFSETQRNKGNFPGRFSGRQFSNSRSEMNVSTLELGDSALYLCASSFQGPHSTDTQYFGPGTRLTVL.

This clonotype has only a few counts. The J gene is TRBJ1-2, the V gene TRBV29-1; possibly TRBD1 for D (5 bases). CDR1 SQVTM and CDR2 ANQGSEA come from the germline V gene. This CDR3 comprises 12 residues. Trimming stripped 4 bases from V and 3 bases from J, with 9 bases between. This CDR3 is CSVVLTDYGYTF. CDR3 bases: TGCAGCGTTGTCCTGACAGACTATGGCTACACCTTC.